This T cell receptor (beta chain) was identified during a study of cytomegalovirus exposure and HLA in healthy donors. Study-wide results and caveats: Fewer N-insertions than the roughly 600-donor mean were reportedly shown by an Asian-associated ancestry cluster in a later analysis. TCR beta V- and J-gene trimming was later associated with a missense DCLRE1C variant. Whilst most TCR sequences proved rare, a subset of public TCRs occurred across many donors.

Use of 60 Vbeta and 13 Jbeta primers characterized the PCR. Sequenced by immunoSEQ multiplex PCR; TCRdb stores in-frame clones only, minus some. The data contain 90,000 to 120,000 clones, about 80% of them singletons. This clone has just a few counts. No antigen is known for it. Donors sampled were nominally healthy, though unrecorded immune exposures were likely. Germline CDR1 is LNHNV and CDR2 is YYDKDF (reference sequence). This CDR3 has 14 residues. V lost 0 bases, J lost 6 bases, and 9 bases lay in between. The chain couples TRBV15 to TRBJ2-4; D gene unclear. The sample consisted of PBMCs. The origin of this receptor is a man aged 25 to 40 in good health and CMV-seronegative. The CDR3 DNA reads as TGTGCCACCAGCAGAGAGGCTTCTGGAAACATTCAGTACTTC. Encoded protein: CATSREASGNIQYF.